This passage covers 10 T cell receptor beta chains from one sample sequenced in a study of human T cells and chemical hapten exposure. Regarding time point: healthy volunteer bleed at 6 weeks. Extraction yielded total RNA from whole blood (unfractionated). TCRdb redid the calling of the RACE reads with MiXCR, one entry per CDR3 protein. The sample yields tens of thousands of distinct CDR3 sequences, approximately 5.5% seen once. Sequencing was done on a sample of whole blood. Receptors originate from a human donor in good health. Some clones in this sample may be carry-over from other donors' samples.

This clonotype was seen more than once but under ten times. The CDR3 region is CASSRRGRSGANVLTF. The CDR3 region has the DNA TGTGCCAGCTCACGCCGGGGCCGCTCTGGGGCCAACGTCCTGACTTTC. The J gene is TRBJ2-6, the V gene TRBV18; D tentatively fits TRBD1 or TRBD2 (5 bases each). CDR1 and CDR2 (germline): KGHSH, LQKENI. Deletions cut 4 bases from V and 0 bases from J, with 10 bases between. This CDR3 has 16 amino acids.

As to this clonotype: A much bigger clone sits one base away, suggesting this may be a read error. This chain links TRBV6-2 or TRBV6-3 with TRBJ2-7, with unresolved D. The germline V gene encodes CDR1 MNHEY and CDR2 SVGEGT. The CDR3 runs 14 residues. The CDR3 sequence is CASRYFPEAYEQYF. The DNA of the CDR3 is TGTGCCAGCAGATACTTCCCGGAAGCCTACGAGCAGTACTTC.

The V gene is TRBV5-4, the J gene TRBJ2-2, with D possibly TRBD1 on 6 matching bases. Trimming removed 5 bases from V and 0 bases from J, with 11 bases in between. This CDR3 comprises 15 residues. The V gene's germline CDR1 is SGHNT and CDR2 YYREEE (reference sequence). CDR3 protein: CASRNRAANTGELFF. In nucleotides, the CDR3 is TGTGCCAGCAGAAACAGGGCGGCGAACACCGGGGAGCTGTTTTTT.

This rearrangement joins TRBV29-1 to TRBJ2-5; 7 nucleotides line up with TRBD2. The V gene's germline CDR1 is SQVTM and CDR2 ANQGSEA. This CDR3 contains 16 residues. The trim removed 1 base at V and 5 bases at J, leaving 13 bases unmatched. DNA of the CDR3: TGCAGCGTTGAAGCCGTACCTGGCGGAGCGGGGGAGACCCAGTACTTC. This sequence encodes CSVEAVPGGAGETQYF.

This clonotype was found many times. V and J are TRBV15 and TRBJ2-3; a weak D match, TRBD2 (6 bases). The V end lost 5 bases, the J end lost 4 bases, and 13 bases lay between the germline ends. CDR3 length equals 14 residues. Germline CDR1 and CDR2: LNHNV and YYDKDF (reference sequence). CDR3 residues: CATSGTGEADTQYF. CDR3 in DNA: TGTGCCACCAGCGGGACGGGGGAGGCAGATACGCAGTATTTT.

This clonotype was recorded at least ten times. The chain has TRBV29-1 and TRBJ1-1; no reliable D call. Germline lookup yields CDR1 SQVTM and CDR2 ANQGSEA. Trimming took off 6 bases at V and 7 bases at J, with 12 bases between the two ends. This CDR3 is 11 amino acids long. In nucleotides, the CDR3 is TGCAGCGTCGCGTACACGGATGAAGCTTTCTTT. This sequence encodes CSVAYTDEAFF.

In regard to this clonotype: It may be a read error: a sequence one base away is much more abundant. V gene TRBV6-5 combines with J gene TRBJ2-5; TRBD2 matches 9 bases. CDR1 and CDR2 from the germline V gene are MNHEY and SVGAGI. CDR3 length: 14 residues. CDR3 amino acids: CASSYGTSQKTQYF. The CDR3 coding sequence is TGTGCCAGCAGTTACGGGACTAGCCAAAAGACCCAGTACTTC.

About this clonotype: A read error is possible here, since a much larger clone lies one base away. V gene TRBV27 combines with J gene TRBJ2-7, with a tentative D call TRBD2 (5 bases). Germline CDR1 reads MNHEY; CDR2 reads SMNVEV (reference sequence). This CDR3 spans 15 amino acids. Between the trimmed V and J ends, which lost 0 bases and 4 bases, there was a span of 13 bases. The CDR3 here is CASSLSGGYQYEQYF. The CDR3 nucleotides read TGTGCCAGCAGTTTATCGGGCGGGTATCAATACGAGCAGTACTTC.

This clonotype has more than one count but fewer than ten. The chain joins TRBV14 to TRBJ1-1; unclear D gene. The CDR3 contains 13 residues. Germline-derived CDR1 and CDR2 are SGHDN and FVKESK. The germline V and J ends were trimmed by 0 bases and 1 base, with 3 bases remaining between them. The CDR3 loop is CASSQDRNTEAFF. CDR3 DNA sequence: TGTGCCAGCAGCCAAGACAGGAACACTGAAGCTTTCTTT.

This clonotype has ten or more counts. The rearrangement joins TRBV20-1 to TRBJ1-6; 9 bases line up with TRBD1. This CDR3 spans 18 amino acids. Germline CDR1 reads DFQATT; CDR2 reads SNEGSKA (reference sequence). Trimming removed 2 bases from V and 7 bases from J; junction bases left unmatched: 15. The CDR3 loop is CSARQFLGDRDLNSPLHF. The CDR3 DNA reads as TGCAGTGCTAGACAGTTTTTAGGGGACAGGGACCTGAATTCACCCCTCCACTTT.